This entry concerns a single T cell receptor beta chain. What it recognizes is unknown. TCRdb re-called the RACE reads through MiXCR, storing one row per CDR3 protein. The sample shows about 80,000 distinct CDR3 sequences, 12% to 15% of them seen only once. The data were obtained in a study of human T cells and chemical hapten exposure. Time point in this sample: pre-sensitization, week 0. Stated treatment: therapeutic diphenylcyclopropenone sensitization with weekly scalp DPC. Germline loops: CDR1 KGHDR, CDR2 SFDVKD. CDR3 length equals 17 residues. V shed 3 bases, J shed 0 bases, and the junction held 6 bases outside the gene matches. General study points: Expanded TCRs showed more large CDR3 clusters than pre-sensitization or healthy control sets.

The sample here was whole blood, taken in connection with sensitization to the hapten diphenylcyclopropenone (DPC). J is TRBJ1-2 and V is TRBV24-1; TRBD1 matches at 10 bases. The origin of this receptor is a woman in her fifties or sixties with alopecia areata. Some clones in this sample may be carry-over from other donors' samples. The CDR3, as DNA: TGTGCCACCAGTGATCCTGGGACAGGGGAAGCTAACTATGGCTACACCTTC. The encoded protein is CATSDPGTGEANYGYTF.